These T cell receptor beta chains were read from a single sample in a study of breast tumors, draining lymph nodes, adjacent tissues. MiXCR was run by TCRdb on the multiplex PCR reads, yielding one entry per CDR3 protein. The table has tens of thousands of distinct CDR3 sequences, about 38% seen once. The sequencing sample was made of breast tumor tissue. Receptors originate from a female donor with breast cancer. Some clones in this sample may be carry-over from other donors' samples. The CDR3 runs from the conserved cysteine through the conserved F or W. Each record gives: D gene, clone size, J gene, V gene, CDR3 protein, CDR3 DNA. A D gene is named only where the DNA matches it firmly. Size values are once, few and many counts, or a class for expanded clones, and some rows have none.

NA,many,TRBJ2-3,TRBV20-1,CSAPPSGSTDTQYF,TGCAGTGCCCCCCCCAGCGGTAGCACAGATACGCAGTATTTT
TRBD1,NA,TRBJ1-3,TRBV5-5,CASSPGQPGDTIYF,TGTGCCAGCAGCCCGGGACAGCCTGGGGACACCATATATTTT
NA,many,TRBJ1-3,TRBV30,CAWSVGGNTIYF,TGTGCCTGGAGTGTAGGAGGAAACACCATATATTTT
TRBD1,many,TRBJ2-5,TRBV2,CASVEAGGWETQYF,TGTGCCAGCGTTGAGGCAGGGGGCTGGGAGACCCAGTACTTC
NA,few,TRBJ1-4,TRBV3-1,CASSHGGEKLFF,TGTGCCAGCAGCCATGGGGGTGAAAAACTGTTTTTT
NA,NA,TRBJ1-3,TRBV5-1,CASSLAPDNRNTIYF,TGCGCCAGCAGCTTGGCCCCCGACAATCGAAACACCATATATTTT
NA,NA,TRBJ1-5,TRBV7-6,CASSLGGGGQPQHF,TGTGCCAGCAGCTTAGGAGGAGGCGGTCAGCCCCAGCATTTT
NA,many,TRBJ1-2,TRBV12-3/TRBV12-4,CASLGQNYGYTF,TGTGCCAGCCTGGGGCAAAACTATGGCTACACCTTC
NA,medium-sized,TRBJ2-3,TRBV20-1,CSAPGRGGGVMVTDTQYF,TGCAGTGCTCCTGGGAGGGGGGGTGGTGTGATGGTGACAGATACGCAGTATTTT
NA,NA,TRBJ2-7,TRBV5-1,CTSSSGSYEHYF,TGCACCAGCAGCTCGGGATCCTACGAGCACTACTTC
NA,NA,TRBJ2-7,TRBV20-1,CSAWGTDSYEQYF,TGCAGCGCTTGGGGGACCGACTCCTACGAGCAGTACTTC
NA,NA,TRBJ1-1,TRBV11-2,CASSSPGHLGSEAFF,TGTGCCAGCAGCTCACCGGGACATTTGGGATCTGAAGCTTTCTTT